What follows are 15 T cell receptor beta chains derived from one specimen sequenced in a study of beta chain features in type 1 diabetes. Study findings and constraints: Significant though moderate, a shortening of TCRB CDR3s appeared in all four CD4+ subsets of Type 1 diabetes patients.

Their recognized antigens are unknown. TCRB transcripts that were expressed got sequenced, as all of the isolated RNA had been reverse transcribed. The method was immunoSEQ multiplex PCR; TCRdb's version includes in-frame clones alone and lacks a portion of them. The sample lists fewer than 200,000 clones, 10% to 13% occurring once. Sequencing was carried out using central memory CD4+ T cells from blood. These receptor sequences come from a man between 25 and 39 years old with type 1 diabetes.

For this clone: The same CDR3 is also encoded by other DNA sequences in this sample. The chain couples TRBV6-5 to TRBJ2-4; 7 nucleotides agree with TRBD2. J was trimmed by 1 base and V by 0 bases; bases with no gene match: 3. Germline CDR1 MNHEY, CDR2 SVGAGI. This CDR3 spans 16 amino acids. The CDR3 DNA reads as TGTGCCAGCAGTTACTCCCCACTAGCGGCCAAAAACATTCAGTACTTC. Translated, it gives CASSYSPLAAKNIQYF.

This clone has at least ten counts. The chain joins TRBV2 to TRBJ2-7; D remains ambiguous. Trimming removed 6 bases from V and 1 base from J, with 10 bases in between. The CDR3 is 13 residues long. Germline assignment: CDR1 SNHLY and CDR2 FYNNEI. In nucleotides, the CDR3 is TGTGCCAGCAGAGCTGACATTTCCTACGAGCAGTACTTC. Translating gives CASRADISYEQYF. Combining the CDR3 with reference TRBV2 and TRBJ2-7 gives the whole variable domain EPEVTQTPSHQVTQMGQEVILRCVPISNHLYFYWYRQILGQKVEFLVSFYNNEISEKSEIFDDQFSVERPDGSNFTLKIRSTKLEDSAMYFCASRADISYEQYFGPGTRLTVT.

This clone was seen more than once but under ten times. DNA for the CDR3: TGTGCCAGCAGCTTGGAGACGGGGTACACCGGGGAGCTGTTTTTT. Its protein product is CASSLETGYTGELFF. This chain links TRBV5-6 with TRBJ2-2, with D perhaps TRBD2 (5 bases). Per the germline V gene, CDR1 is SGHDT and CDR2 is YYEEEE. The CDR3 consists of 15 residues. Trimming stripped 0 bases from V and 3 bases from J, with 9 bases between. The full variable domain, completed using reference TRBV5-6 and TRBJ2-2, is DAGVTQSPTHLIKTRGQQVTLRCSPKSGHDTVSWYQQALGQGPQFIFQYYEEEERQRGNFPDRFSGHQFPNYSSELNVNALLLGDSALYLCASSLETGYTGELFFGEGSRLTVL.

The sample holds a few counts of this clone. This same CDR3 is encoded by further DNA sequences in the sample. The rearrangement uses TRBV7-2 and TRBJ2-7; D perhaps matches TRBD2 (6 bases). Trimming took 5 bases from V and 2 from J, leaving 13 bases between them. Germline V lookup: CDR1 SGHTA, CDR2 FQGNSA. This CDR3 region has 14 residues. The DNA of the CDR3 is TGTGCCAGCAGCCCGACGGGGGATCCCTACGAGCAGTACTTC. The encoded protein is CASSPTGDPYEQYF.

This clone showed up just a few times. The gene calls are TRBV7-2 and TRBJ2-3, with TRBD1 matching over 7 bases. This CDR3 is built from 15 residues. Germline-derived CDR1 and CDR2 are SGHTA and FQGNSA. The V gene end was trimmed by 4 bases and the J gene end by 2 bases; junction bases not matched to a gene: 6. The CDR3 DNA reads as TGTGCCAGCAGCTCCCGACAGGGATACACAGATACGCAGTATTTT. This codes for CASSSRQGYTDTQYF.

V gene TRBV5-6 combines with J gene TRBJ2-5, with D unclear. Trimming pared 0 bases from V and 3 bases from J, leaving 6 bases between. Germline V gives CDR1 SGHDT, CDR2 YYEEEE. This CDR3 has 13 amino acids. CDR3 in DNA: TGTGCCAGCAGCTTGGAACTGAAAGAGACCCAGTACTTC. This sequence encodes CASSLELKETQYF.

Worth noting for this clone: A junction boundary mismatches the germline segment, possibly from a read error. The V call is TRBV6-6, the J call TRBJ1-5; 9 bases agree with TRBD1. CDR1 MNHNY and CDR2 SVGAGI come from the germline V gene (reference sequence). The CDR3 length is 14 residues. The CDR3 spells CASCYTGGRQPQHF. The CDR3, as DNA: TGTGCCAGCTGTTACACAGGGGGCCGTCAGCCCCAGCATTTT.

This clone was observed a few times. The chain uses TRBV5-5 and TRBJ2-5; 13 bases map to TRBD2. This CDR3 spans 15 amino acids. Germline values: CDR1 SGHKS, CDR2 YYEKEE (reference sequence). Unmatched junction bases numbered 2, after V lost 2 bases and J lost 4 bases. The CDR3 DNA reads TGTGCCAGCAGCTTAGGACTAGCGGGAGTAGAGACCCAGTACTTC. It codes for CASSLGLAGVETQYF.

This rearrangement joins TRBV5-8 to TRBJ1-4; D remains unclear. CDR3 length: 14 residues. The V end was cut by 0 bases, the J end by 8 bases, with 11 bases between. From germline, CDR1 is SGHTS and CDR2 YDEGEE. The CDR3 bases are TGTGCCAGCAGCTTGGAGCCGCAAACCGAAAAACTGTTTTTT. This codes for CASSLEPQTEKLFF.

Remarks on this clone: Other DNA sequences in this specimen translate into the identical CDR3. The chain employs TRBV9 and TRBJ2-1; 8 bases are a match to TRBD2. The J segment lost 5 bases and the V segment lost 0 bases, leaving 4 bases of the junction unmatched. CDR1 is SGDLS, CDR2 YYNGEE, per germline. The CDR3 loop spans 15 amino acids. The CDR3 sequence: CASSVGLAGNNEQFF. In DNA form, the CDR3 reads TGTGCCAGCAGCGTAGGGCTAGCGGGTAACAATGAGCAGTTCTTC.

The chain is built from TRBV29-1 and TRBJ1-1, with a weak D call TRBD1 (6 bases). V gave up 5 bases and J gave up 1 base, with 11 bases separating them. The CDR3 is 13 residues long. Germline V gives CDR1 SQVTM, CDR2 ANQGSEA. The CDR3 spells CSVSQQGNTEAFF. As DNA, the CDR3 is TGCAGCGTTTCCCAACAGGGGAACACTGAAGCTTTCTTT.

This rearrangement joins TRBV20-1 to TRBJ2-3; D gene uncertain. In germline, CDR1 is DFQATT, CDR2 SNEGSKA (reference sequence). The CDR3 totals 11 residues. V gave up 6 bases and J gave up 4 bases, with 8 bases separating them. In nucleotides, the CDR3 is TGCAGTGCCTATACCCCAGATACGCAGTATTTT. This sequence encodes CSAYTPDTQYF.

This clone appeared a few times. The chain recombines TRBV11-2 with TRBJ1-2; possible D gene TRBD1, 6 bases. Germline lookup yields CDR1 SGHAT and CDR2 FQNNGV. Trimming removed 4 bases at V and 7 bases at J, with 13 bases between. CDR3 size: 13 residues. In nucleotides, the CDR3 is TGTGCCAGCAGCTCTTACAGGGTTGGTGGCTACACCTTC. Translation gives CASSSYRVGGYTF.

The chain carries TRBV4-1 and TRBJ2-5; D is ambiguous. V lost 3 bases and J 5 bases, leaving 13 bases between the germline ends. CDR3 length: 14 residues. Germline values: CDR1 MGHRA, CDR2 YSYEKL. The CDR3 is CASSQNPSMETQYF. The CDR3 DNA is TGCGCCAGCAGCCAGAACCCCAGTATGGAGACCCAGTACTTC.

The rearrangement joins TRBV14 to TRBJ1-4, with D possibly matching TRBD1 (5 bases). CDR3 size: 16 residues. V gave up 3 bases and J gave up 3 bases, with 14 bases separating them. Per germline, CDR1 SGHDN and CDR2 FVKESK. The CDR3 is CASSHGGAGANEKLFF. DNA of the CDR3: TGTGCCAGCAGCCACGGCGGGGCAGGAGCTAATGAAAAACTGTTTTTT.